The 22 T cell receptor beta chains presented below share a single source sample, sequenced in a study of T cells in Graves' hyperthyroidism and ophthalmopathy. RNA transcripts were the template for amplifying TCR beta CDR3 regions. TCR CDR3 underwent first-round RT-PCR with the HTBI primer set. MiXCR, run by TCRdb on the multiplex PCR reads, gives a single entry per CDR3 protein. The sample has fewer than 250,000 distinct CDR3 sequences; around 24% are singletons. Sequencing was performed on blood. These receptors originate from a woman in her thirties or forties with Graves' ophthalmopathy.

The V and J genes are TRBV20-1 and TRBJ1-5, with D possibly TRBD1 on 5 matching bases. This CDR3 comprises 13 residues. Germline CDR1 and CDR2: DFQATT and SNEGSKA (reference sequence). V dropped 3 bases and J dropped 3 bases, with 9 bases sitting between them. CDR3 nucleotides: TGCAGTGCTAGCGGGGGATTCAATCAGCCCCAGCATTTT. Its translation: CSASGGFNQPQHF.

Worth noting for this clonotype: Mismatch with germline at one junction end may stem from a read error. The J gene is TRBJ2-7, the V gene TRBV6-5, with D unclear. CDR3 length equals 14 residues. Germline V gives CDR1 MNHEY, CDR2 SVGAGI. CDR3 in amino acids: CASSYSGGTYERYF. The CDR3 bases are TGTGCCAGCAGTTACAGTGGCGGAACCTACGAGCGGTACTTC.

This clonotype was found many times. The chain links TRBV28 to TRBJ2-5; D is unresolved. The CDR3 is 12 residues long. The germline gives CDR1 MDHEN, CDR2 SYDVKM. V dropped 4 bases and J dropped 5 bases, with 8 bases sitting between them. CDR3 loop: CASSSDWETQYF. CDR3 nucleotides: TGTGCCAGCAGTTCCGATTGGGAGACCCAGTACTTC.

The gene calls are TRBV6-2 or TRBV6-3 and TRBJ1-6, with TRBD1 as a possible D gene (5 bases). Deletions cut 5 bases from V and 16 bases from J, with 15 bases between. The CDR3 is 12 residues long. In germline, CDR1 is MNHEY, CDR2 SVGEGT. CDR3 DNA sequence: TGTGCCAGCAGTCAACCGGACATTCAACTCCACTTT. It codes for CASSQPDIQLHF.

This clonotype was seen at least ten times. The chain carries TRBV7-3 and TRBJ1-1, with 8 nucleotides matching TRBD1. V lost 5 bases and J lost 7; bases outside the gene matches: 6. Germline CDR1 and CDR2: SGHTA and FQGTGA. This CDR3 is 13 amino acids long. The CDR3 region has the DNA TGTGCCAGCAGCACAAGCGGGACAGGTGAAGCTTTCTTT. The encoded protein is CASSTSGTGEAFF.

This clonotype occurred many times. This rearrangement joins TRBV5-6 to TRBJ2-5; D is perhaps TRBD2 (6 bases). V dropped 1 base and J dropped 1 base, with 14 bases sitting between them. Germline V gene data show CDR1 as SGHDT and CDR2 as YYEEEE. The CDR3 runs 16 residues. The CDR3 region has the DNA TGTGCCAGCAGCTTGAGCCCTCACGGGGGCCAAGAGACCCAGTACTTC. This gives the protein CASSLSPHGGQETQYF.

This clonotype was seen at least ten times. This CDR3 is CASRGGTEAFF. CDR3 in DNA: TGTGCCAGCAGGGGGGGGACTGAAGCTTTCTTT. The genes are TRBV28 and TRBJ1-1; TRBD1 is a possible D gene (5 bases). This CDR3 has 11 amino acids. Trimming pared 6 bases from V and 5 bases from J, leaving 7 bases between. The germline gives CDR1 MDHEN, CDR2 SYDVKM.

This clonotype was seen only a few times. The DNA of the CDR3 is TGTGCCAGCAGCTTAGATTCCGGTGCAGGGGTAGAGACCCAGTACTTC. Translation: CASSLDSGAGVETQYF. J is TRBJ2-5 and V is TRBV7-2; maybe TRBD1 (6 bases). The CDR3 covers 16 residues. Trimming removed 1 base at V and 4 bases at J, with 16 bases between. The germline V gene has CDR1 SGHTA and CDR2 FQGNSA.

At least ten counts were recorded for this clonotype. V gene TRBV18 combines with J gene TRBJ1-1; maybe TRBD1 (5 bases). Germline CDR1 reads KGHSH; CDR2 reads LQKENI. Between the trimmed V and J ends, which lost 2 bases and 5 bases, there was a span of 12 bases. This CDR3 is 14 amino acids long. CDR3 sequence: CASSPNGGKTEAFF. In nucleotides, the CDR3 is TGTGCCAGCTCACCAAATGGGGGAAAAACTGAAGCTTTCTTT.

This clonotype was seen repeatedly, ten times or more. This chain joins TRBV9 and TRBJ2-7; D may be TRBD1 or TRBD2 (5 bases each). CDR1 SGDLS and CDR2 YYNGEE come from the germline V gene. Trimming cost V 0 bases and J 5 bases, with 15 bases left between them. The CDR3 has 15 amino acids. The CDR3 spells CASSVGLGTYDEQYF. The DNA for the CDR3 is TGTGCCAGCAGCGTAGGTTTAGGGACCTACGACGAGCAGTACTTC. The entire variable domain, with the rest obtained from reference TRBV9 and TRBJ2-7, is as follows: DSGVTQTPKHLITATGQRVTLRCSPRSGDLSVYWYQQSLDQGLQFLIQYYNGEERAKGNILERFSAQQFPDLHSELNLSSLELGDSALYFCASSVGLGTYDEQYFGPGTRLTVT.

This clonotype came up many times. The chain carries TRBV5-1 and TRBJ2-7, with TRBD1 identical over 8 bases. The CDR3 length is 15 residues. Germline V gene sequence: CDR1 SGHRS, CDR2 YFSETQ. After removal of 4 bases from V and 2 bases from J, the junction contained 8 bases not matched to a gene. CDR3 DNA: TGCGCCAGCAGCCCTTCGCCGGGACAGGCCTACGAGCAGTACTTC. Amino acids: CASSPSPGQAYEQYF. The entire variable domain, with the rest obtained from reference TRBV5-1 and TRBJ2-7, is as follows: KAGVTQTPRYLIKTRGQQVTLSCSPISGHRSVSWYQQTPGQGLQFLFEYFSETQRNKGNFPGRFSGRQFSNSRSEMNVSTLELGDSALYLCASSPSPGQAYEQYFGPGTRLTVT.

CDR3 in DNA: TGTGCCAGCAGCCACGACAGGGGGCACTCTGAAGCTTTCTTT. This codes for CASSHDRGHSEAFF. V is TRBV2 and J is TRBJ1-1; TRBD1 agrees at 10 bases. CDR1 and CDR2 (germline): SNHLY, FYNNEI. Losses at the gene ends were 6 bases for V and 6 bases for J; bases not matched to a gene: 7. CDR3 length equals 14 residues.

About this clonotype itself: A much larger clone differs by one base, so this may be a read error. This chain links TRBV10-2 with TRBJ2-4; no clear D gene. The CDR3 runs 18 residues. Trimming took off 2 bases at V and 0 bases at J, with 17 bases between the two ends. CDR1 is WSHSY, CDR2 SAAADI, per germline. CDR3 sequence: CASSEEQWANVAKNIQYF. The CDR3 DNA is TGCGCCAGCAGTGAGGAGCAGTGGGCTAACGTAGCCAAAAACATTCAGTACTTC.

This sequence joins TRBV6-5 and TRBJ2-7, with D perhaps assigned TRBD1 or TRBD2 (5 bases each). The CDR3 loop spans 16 amino acids. Looked up from germline, CDR1 is MNHEY and CDR2 is SVGAGI. The V end lost 3 bases, the J end lost 3 bases, and 18 bases lay between the germline ends. CDR3 loop: CASSYEPGEGSYEQYF. The DNA for the CDR3 is TGTGCCAGCAGTTATGAGCCAGGAGAGGGGAGCTACGAGCAGTACTTC.

This clonotype occurred many times. This chain joins TRBV7-6 and TRBJ2-3, with 7 bases matching TRBD2. Germline V CDR1 and CDR2: SGHVS, FNYEAQ. The CDR3 loop spans 18 amino acids. Trimming removed 1 base from V and 6 bases from J; junction bases left unmatched: 16. DNA for the CDR3: TGTGCCAGCAGCTTAGTAGACCTGCCCCAGCGGGGATCTGATACGCAGTATTTT. It specifies CASSLVDLPQRGSDTQYF.

This clonotype was observed many times. The V call is TRBV3-1, the J call TRBJ2-7; TRBD2 aligns across 10 bases. CDR1 and CDR2 from the germline V gene are LGHDT and YNNKEL (reference sequence). The CDR3 is 15 residues long. V was clipped by 0 bases and J by 3 bases; unmatched bases: 2. The CDR3 region has the DNA TGTGCCAGCAGCCAAGAGTCTAGCGGGAGCTACGAGCAGTACTTC. It encodes CASSQESSGSYEQYF.

This clonotype was seen a handful of times. The chain has TRBV20-1 and TRBJ1-1; D unclear. The CDR3 totals 11 residues. The V end was cut by 4 bases, the J end by 0 bases, with 3 bases between. Germline-derived CDR1 and CDR2 are DFQATT and SNEGSKA (reference sequence). CDR3 region: CSATVNTEAFF. CDR3 in DNA: TGCAGTGCTACTGTGAACACTGAAGCTTTCTTT.

This clonotype was detected ten times or more. The V and J genes are TRBV7-6 and TRBJ2-2; D uncertain. Germline CDR1 and CDR2: SGHVS and FNYEAQ. V shed 2 bases and J shed 2 bases, with 12 bases lying between them. This CDR3 is 16 amino acids long. In DNA, the CDR3 is TGTGCCAGCAGCTTAAGGTTTCGCGATAACACCGGGGAGCTGTTTTTT. It translates to CASSLRFRDNTGELFF.

This clonotype has ten or more counts. CDR3 sequence reads: CATSDFTGDEETQYF. The CDR3 nucleotides read TGTGCCACCAGTGATTTTACAGGGGACGAAGAGACCCAGTACTTC. The chain joins TRBV24-1 to TRBJ2-5; 7 nucleotides agree with TRBD1. After removal of 1 base from V and 3 bases from J, the junction contained 4 bases not matched to a gene. Per the germline V gene, CDR1 is KGHDR and CDR2 is SFDVKD. This CDR3 spans 15 amino acids.

This clonotype was counted once. The CDR3, as DNA: TGTGCCAGCAGCTTATACGACAATCAGCCCCAGCATTTT. Protein product: CASSLYDNQPQHF. The chain couples TRBV7-9 to TRBJ1-5; D is unclear. V was trimmed by 2 bases and J by 3 bases, leaving 5 bases between them. Germline-derived CDR1 and CDR2 are SEHNR and FQNEAQ (reference sequence). CDR3 length equals 13 residues.

The V and J genes are TRBV24-1 and TRBJ2-7, with D hard to call. Trimming left V 4 bases short and J 5 bases short, with 11 bases between. Germline assignment: CDR1 KGHDR and CDR2 SFDVKD. The CDR3 spans 13 residues. Here the CDR3 DNA reads TGTGCCACCAGTGACCCCCTTTCCAACGAGCAGTACTTC. Translated, it gives CATSDPLSNEQYF.

This clonotype was recorded at least ten times. The rearrangement links TRBV5-1 to TRBJ2-6; D is tentatively TRBD1 or TRBD2 (6 bases each). CDR3 length equals 16 residues. The V and J ends lost 0 bases and 3 bases respectively, with 10 bases between them. The V gene's germline CDR1 is SGHRS and CDR2 YFSETQ. The CDR3 DNA reads as TGCGCCAGCAGCTTGGTGGGGGGCCTTGGGGCCAACGTCCTGACTTTC. Translating gives CASSLVGGLGANVLTF. Full variable domain (outside the CDR3, taken from reference TRBV5-1 and TRBJ2-6): KAGVTQTPRYLIKTRGQQVTLSCSPISGHRSVSWYQQTPGQGLQFLFEYFSETQRNKGNFPGRFSGRQFSNSRSEMNVSTLELGDSALYLCASSLVGGLGANVLTFGAGSRLTVL.